This TCR beta chain originates from a study of tissue T cells after allogeneic stem cell transplantation. Broader study findings: Anatomically similar tissues had similar TCR repertoires within each patient. Blood and spleen captured only part of the tissue TCR repertoire. The study did not identify alloreactive or antigen-specific tissue TCRs, and some clones might be persisting host cells.

To note about this clone: The antigen remains undetermined. The listed genes are named as in mouse. The read comes to an end 1 residue before the CDR3 does, leaving the germline J gene to fill in the end.

TCRdb's copy holds only in-frame clones and misses some; the assay was immunoSEQ multiplex PCR. The sample lists thousands of clones, 37% occurring once. Germline V gene sequence: CDR1 KGHTA, CDR2 FQNQQP. The CDR3 contains 15 residues. Time point noted: mouse harvest day 14 after allogeneic transplant. Mouse grafts combined 10^7 T-cell-depleted bone marrow cells with 10^6 splenic CD5+ T cells. Mice had MHC-mismatched B6 into BALB/c GVHD, sampled day 7 or 14. Sequencing was performed on skin. The J gene is TRBJ2-5, the V gene TRBV23; TRBD2, the table's D call, was not compared with the DNA. The TCR sequence derives from a female BALB/c mouse given C57BL/6 T cells with graft-versus-host disease after an allogeneic hematopoietic cell transplant. The CDR3 bases that were read are TGCTCCAGCAGTCAATCGGACTGGGGGCAAGACACCCAGTAC. Translated: CSSSQSDWGQDTQY. The CDR3, in full, reads CSSSQSDWGQDTQYF.